Given below is one T cell receptor beta chain in context. This table comes from immunoSEQ multiplex PCR, and its TCRdb copy is limited to in-frame clones, with some not included. The sample records approximately 110,000 clones, over 75% being singletons. This entry belongs to a study of T cell responses to AZD1222 COVID-19 vaccine. Here the sequenced sample was peripheral blood, taken on day 0 of AZD1222 vaccination. This TCR was sampled from an adult in good health.

CDR3 DNA sequence: TGTGCCAGCAGCTTTGCCAGGGAGAACACTGAAGCTTTCTTT. As protein: CASSFARENTEAFF. V usage is TRBV7-2 and J usage is TRBJ1-1; a possible D gene is TRBD1 (5 bases). Trimming removed 3 bases from V and 1 base from J, with 9 bases in between. This CDR3 comprises 14 residues. Looked up from germline, CDR1 is SGHTA and CDR2 is FQGNSA.